The clone carrying this T cell receptor (beta chain) was seen just once. What it binds is not known. The record originates from a study of cytomegalovirus exposure and HLA in healthy donors. PCR primers comprised 60 Vbeta and 13 Jbeta primers. The assay was immunoSEQ multiplex PCR, and TCRdb's table has in-frame clones only and misses some. The table has around 190,000 clones, approximately 85% seen once; the top ten hold over 2%. CDR1 is MGHDK, CDR2 SYGVNS, per germline. The CDR3 length is 15 residues. Trimming cost V 7 bases and J 3 bases, with 19 bases left between them. General study points: In a later analysis, DRB1 alleles had the most associated TCRs; HLA-C alleles the fewest. CMV serostatus was the only recorded immune exposure for donors. Among the CMV-associated chains, a few were confirmed in vitro as specific for CMV antigens.

Specimen: PBMCs. This sequence originates from a woman aged 50 to 60 in good health and CMV-seronegative. The J gene is TRBJ2-7, the V gene TRBV25-1; D is perhaps TRBD1 (6 bases). CDR3 amino acids: CASNTGPASSYEQYF. The DNA for the CDR3 is TGTGCCAGCAACACAGGGCCCGCCTCTAGCTACGAGCAGTACTTC.